This T cell receptor beta chain was sequenced in a study of T-cell memory formation after mild COVID-19. Study conclusions and caveats: Day 15 to 85 contractors were CD4/CD8 balanced; later expanders leaned CD4+. Clones which contracted sat mainly in CM and EM if CD4+, and in EMRA if CD8+.

Looked up from germline, CDR1 is LGHNA and CDR2 is YNFKEQ. The CDR3 consists of 12 residues. V was clipped by 4 bases and J by 8 bases, with 8 bases between them. Each CDR3 protein gets one entry after TCRdb re-called the 5' RACE reads with MiXCR. The sample lists about half a million distinct CDR3 sequences, roughly 18% seen once, with around 12% in the top ten. Worth noting for this clonotype: Its antigen is undetermined.

V usage is TRBV4-2 and J usage is TRBJ1-4; D gene ambiguous. The sequence was obtained from an adult woman who had mild COVID-19 (a few samples of this study predate the infection). Cell type and time point are not known. Material: PBMCs or a T cell subset sorted from them (not recorded which). The CDR3 nucleotides are TGTGCCAGCAGCCCGGACGGCGAAAAACTGTTTTTT. Its protein is CASSPDGEKLFF.